The 14 T cell receptor beta chains reported below all come from one sample, sequenced in a study of cytomegalovirus exposure and HLA in healthy donors. In the PCR, 60 Vbeta and 13 Jbeta primers were used. Only in-frame clones appear in the TCRdb table, and some are missing; sequencing was by immunoSEQ multiplex PCR. The sample records roughly 120,000 clones, around four fifths being singletons. The sequenced material came from PBMCs. Source of these receptors: a woman between 50 and 59 years old in good health and CMV-seropositive.

The J gene is TRBJ2-7, the V gene TRBV6-5, with a possible D match to TRBD1 (6 bases). Trimming took off 6 bases at V and 3 bases at J, with 12 bases between the two ends. Germline loops: CDR1 MNHEY, CDR2 SVGAGI. The CDR3 has 13 residues. CDR3 protein: CASRKGGNYEQYF. In DNA, the CDR3 is TGTGCCAGCAGAAAAGGGGGAAACTACGAGCAGTACTTC.

J is TRBJ2-2 and V is TRBV7-8; 9 bases fit TRBD1. V was pared by 5 bases and J by 6 bases, with 4 bases of the junction left unmatched. The germline CDR1 and CDR2 sequences are SGHVS and FQNEAQ. CDR3 length equals 14 residues. CDR3 amino acids: CASSLWTGAGELFF. CDR3 DNA: TGTGCCAGCAGCCTCTGGACAGGGGCCGGGGAGCTGTTTTTT.

This chain joins TRBV21-1 and TRBJ2-2; the table's D call TRBD1 went unverified against the DNA. TRBV21-1 is a recognized pseudogene. The CDR3 has 16 amino acids. The DNA of the CDR3 is TGTGCCAGCAGCAAAGAGGGGGAAGGGCGAACCGGGGAGCTGTTTTTT. It translates to CASSKEGEGRTGELFF.

The rearrangement links TRBV4-1 to TRBJ2-7; TRBD1 aligns across 11 bases. The CDR3 runs to 15 residues. Germline loops: CDR1 MGHRA, CDR2 YSYEKL. The V segment lost 1 base and the J segment 9 bases; nucleotides outside the gene matches: 8. The CDR3 reads CASSQALGTGGRQYF. The CDR3, as DNA: TGCGCCAGCAGCCAAGCCCTCGGGACAGGGGGTCGGCAGTACTTC.

This rearrangement joins TRBV13 to TRBJ2-7; maybe TRBD2 (6 bases). Germline CDR1 PRHDT, CDR2 FYEKMQ (reference sequence). V shed 1 base and J shed 1 base, with 8 bases lying between them. This CDR3 is 14 amino acids long. Written as DNA, the CDR3 is TGTGCCAGCAGCTTAGCGGGGGTATCCTACGAGCAGTACTTC. Its protein product is CASSLAGVSYEQYF.

The sample holds one count of this clone. The rearrangement links TRBV7-9 to TRBJ2-5, with 10 positions matching TRBD1. Germline V gives CDR1 SEHNR, CDR2 FQNEAQ (reference sequence). With V trimmed by 5 bases and J by 5 bases, 5 bases remained unmatched. The length of the CDR3 is 14 residues. CDR3 nucleotide sequence: TGTGCCAGCAGCCCGGACAGGGGGACGGAGACCCAGTACTTC. Its translation: CASSPDRGTETQYF. Together with reference TRBV7-9 and TRBJ2-5, the CDR3 gives the full variable domain: DTGVSQNPRHKITKRGQNVTFRCDPISEHNRLYWYRQTLGQGPEFLTYFQNEAQLEKSRLLSDRFSAERPKGSFSTLEIQRTEQGDSAMYLCASSPDRGTETQYFGPGTRLLVL.

The rearrangement uses TRBV25-1 and TRBJ2-2, with 7 bases aligning to TRBD1. CDR3 size: 16 residues. Germline loops: CDR1 MGHDK, CDR2 SYGVNS. V shed 1 base, J shed 5 bases, and the junction held 7 bases outside the gene matches. CDR3 region: CASSEFGQGDTGELFF. DNA for the CDR3: TGTGCCAGCAGTGAATTTGGGCAGGGGGATACCGGGGAGCTGTTTTTT.

Written as DNA, the CDR3 is TGTGCCAGTAGTATGGGGGGTTTAGCCTATACCGGGGAGCTGTTTTTT. Translating gives CASSMGGLAYTGELFF. The genes are TRBV19 and TRBJ2-2; tentatively, D is TRBD2 (6 bases). V was clipped by 3 bases and J by 5 bases, with 16 bases between them. The CDR3 covers 16 residues. CDR1 and CDR2 (germline): LNHDA, SQIVND (reference sequence).

The genes are TRBV9 and TRBJ2-7, with 7 positions matching TRBD1. The CDR3 spans 14 residues. V dropped 4 bases and J dropped 2; count of bases not matched to a gene: 6. Looked up from germline, CDR1 is SGDLS and CDR2 is YYNGEE. The CDR3 bases are TGTGCCAGCAGCCCTGGGACAGCCACCTACGAGCAGTACTTC. It is translated as CASSPGTATYEQYF.

CDR3 sequence: CASSSLAGAETQYF. Here the CDR3 DNA reads TGTGCCAGCAGTTCCCTCGCGGGGGCAGAGACCCAGTACTTC. The chain joins TRBV27 to TRBJ2-5; a possible D gene is TRBD2 (7 bases). Germline CDR1 and CDR2: MNHEY and SMNVEV (reference sequence). CDR3 length: 14 amino acids. V was clipped by 4 bases and J by 4 bases, with 13 bases between them.

This clone was detected once. The rearrangement links TRBV13 to TRBJ1-3; no clear D. In germline, CDR1 is PRHDT, CDR2 FYEKMQ (reference sequence). The CDR3 has 15 amino acids. Trimming removed 3 bases at V and 0 bases at J, with 9 bases between. The CDR3 is CASSFASRSGNTIYF. DNA for the CDR3: TGTGCCAGCAGCTTCGCGTCTCGCTCTGGAAACACCATATATTTT.

The rearrangement uses TRBV6-5 and TRBJ1-2; 8 nucleotides agree with TRBD1. V lost 8 bases to trimming and J lost 4 bases; unmatched junction nucleotides: 9. This CDR3 has 14 amino acids. CDR1 MNHEY and CDR2 SVGAGI come from the germline V gene. CDR3 amino acids: CASRQTGGSYGYTF. The CDR3 region has the DNA TGTGCCAGCCGTCAAACAGGGGGATCCTATGGCTACACCTTC.

This chain uses TRBV27 with TRBJ1-2; D is possibly TRBD1 (5 bases). V was pared by 3 bases and J by 4 bases, with 12 bases between. The CDR3 is 14 amino acids. Germline V gene sequence: CDR1 MNHEY, CDR2 SMNVEV (reference sequence). CDR3 coding DNA: TGTGCCAGCAGTTTGGGGGGGATTCCCTATGGCTACACCTTC. Translated: CASSLGGIPYGYTF.

The J gene is TRBJ2-7, the V gene TRBV6-1; D is perhaps TRBD2 (6 bases). The CDR3 is 15 amino acids. Germline loops: CDR1 MNHNS, CDR2 SASEGT. Trimming took 1 base from V and 3 from J, leaving 13 bases between them. CDR3 region: CASSEGSGGLYEQYF. CDR3 nucleotides: TGTGCCAGCAGTGAAGGAAGTGGAGGGCTCTACGAGCAGTACTTC.